A selection of T cell receptor beta chains follows, all from one sample in a study of cytomegalovirus exposure and HLA in healthy donors. Generated by immunoSEQ multiplex PCR, the TCRdb table keeps only in-frame clones and is missing some. In all, the sample yields some 84,000 clones. The specimen sequenced was PBMCs. The source of these receptors is a man between 45 and 60 years old in good health and CMV-seronegative. The CDR3 runs from the conserved cysteine through the conserved F or W. D genes are given only for firm matches.

v_call: TRBV6-6
d_call: -
j_call: TRBJ2-5
cdr3_nt: TGTGCCAGCAGTTACCCGGGACAAGGGCGGGAGACCCAGTACTTC
cdr3_aa: CASSYPGQGRETQYF

v_call: TRBV6-4
d_call: -
j_call: TRBJ1-2
cdr3_nt: TGTGCCAGCAGTGACTCGGCAGGGGCGAACTATGGCTACACCTTC
cdr3_aa: CASSDSAGANYGYTF

v_call: TRBV6-4
d_call: TRBD2
j_call: TRBJ2-7
cdr3_nt: TGTGCCAGCAGTGAGGGCGGGGGATCCTACGAGCAGTACTTC
cdr3_aa: CASSEGGGSYEQYF

v_call: TRBV7-9
d_call: TRBD1
j_call: TRBJ2-7
cdr3_nt: TGTGCCAGCAGCCAAGGGACAGCGAGCGCCTACGAGCAGTACTTC
cdr3_aa: CASSQGTASAYEQYF

v_call: TRBV7-9
d_call: -
j_call: TRBJ2-7
cdr3_nt: TGTGCCAGCAGCGCCGACCGGGACAACTACGAGCAGTACTTC
cdr3_aa: CASSADRDNYEQYF

v_call: TRBV6-1
d_call: -
j_call: TRBJ1-5
cdr3_nt: TGTGCCAGCAGTGAACGGGGGGTTCAGCCCCAGCATTTT
cdr3_aa: CASSERGVQPQHF

v_call: TRBV6-5
d_call: -
j_call: TRBJ1-2
cdr3_nt: TGTGCCAGCAGTTACCAAAACAGGGCAAGCGATGGCTACACCTTC
cdr3_aa: CASSYQNRASDGYTF

v_call: TRBV28
d_call: -
j_call: TRBJ2-7
cdr3_nt: TGTGCCAGCAGTTTATGGCGTGGGAGGTACGAGCAGTACTTC
cdr3_aa: CASSLWRGRYEQYF

v_call: TRBV28
d_call: TRBD1
j_call: TRBJ1-6
cdr3_nt: TGTGCCAGCAACCCAGGGGGAAGACCCCTCCACTTT
cdr3_aa: CASNPGGRPLHF

v_call: TRBV6-6
d_call: -
j_call: TRBJ2-1
cdr3_nt: TGTGCCACTAAGGGCGGGGAACATGTCTCCTACAATGAGCAGTTCTTC
cdr3_aa: CATKGGEHVSYNEQFF

v_call: TRBV5-5
d_call: -
j_call: TRBJ2-3
cdr3_nt: TGTGCCAGCTTCGACAGGTCGGGCACAGATACGCAGTATTTT
cdr3_aa: CASFDRSGTDTQYF

v_call: TRBV29-1
d_call: -
j_call: TRBJ1-2
cdr3_nt: TGCAGCGTTGATTATAGAGGCAGTGAGAACTATGGCTACACCTTC
cdr3_aa: CSVDYRGSENYGYTF

v_call: TRBV28
d_call: -
j_call: TRBJ1-1
cdr3_nt: TGTGCCAGCAGGATACAGGGTACTGAAGCTTTCTTT
cdr3_aa: CASRIQGTEAFF

v_call: TRBV6-5
d_call: -
j_call: TRBJ2-7
cdr3_nt: TGTGCCAGCAGTTACGTCCCGGCAGGGGTCAACGAGCAGTACTTC
cdr3_aa: CASSYVPAGVNEQYF

v_call: TRBV4-1
d_call: TRBD1
j_call: TRBJ2-1
cdr3_nt: TGCGCCAGCAGCCATCCCGGACAGGGGTCCTCCAATGAGCAGTTCTTC
cdr3_aa: CASSHPGQGSSNEQFF

v_call: TRBV18
d_call: -
j_call: TRBJ1-5
cdr3_nt: TGTGCCAGCTCACCGAGTACCCTTAGCAATCAGCCCCAGCATTTT
cdr3_aa: CASSPSTLSNQPQHF

v_call: TRBV5-1
d_call: -
j_call: TRBJ1-5
cdr3_nt: TGCGCCAGCAAGCCCGACACCAGCAATCAGCCCCAGCATTTT
cdr3_aa: CASKPDTSNQPQHF